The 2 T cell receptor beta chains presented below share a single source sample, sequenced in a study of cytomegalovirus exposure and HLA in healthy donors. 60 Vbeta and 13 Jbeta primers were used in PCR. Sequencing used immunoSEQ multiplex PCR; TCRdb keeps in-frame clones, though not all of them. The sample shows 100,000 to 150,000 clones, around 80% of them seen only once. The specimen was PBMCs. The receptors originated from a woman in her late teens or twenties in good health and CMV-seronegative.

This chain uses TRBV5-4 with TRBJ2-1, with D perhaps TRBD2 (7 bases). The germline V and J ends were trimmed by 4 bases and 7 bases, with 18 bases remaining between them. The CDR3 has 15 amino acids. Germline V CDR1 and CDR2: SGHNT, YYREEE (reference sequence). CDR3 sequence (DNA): TGTGCCAGCAGCCTCCCCAGGACTAGGGGGAATGAGCAGTTCTTC. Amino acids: CASSLPRTRGNEQFF.

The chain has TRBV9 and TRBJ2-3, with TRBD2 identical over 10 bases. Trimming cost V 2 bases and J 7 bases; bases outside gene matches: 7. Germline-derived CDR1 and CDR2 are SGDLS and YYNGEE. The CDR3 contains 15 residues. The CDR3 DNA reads TGTGCCAGCAGCGTCTCTAGCGGGAGCCGCAATACGCAGTATTTT. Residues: CASSVSSGSRNTQYF.